This T cell receptor (beta chain) was identified during a study of CD8+ T cells in alopecia areata. Study summary: Treatment of the treated patients consisted of oral tofacitinib, 5 to 10 mg twice daily. Once tofacitinib had been taken for 6 to 18 months, 6 months off drug followed.

Study conclusions and caveats: It was lesional scalp, especially alopecia totalis/universalis, that showed higher clonality than normal scalp.

Once RNA had been extracted, it was reverse transcribed into cDNA to act as the sequencing template. Produced via immunoSEQ multiplex PCR; TCRdb's table is partial and in-frame only. The table shows fewer than 200,000 clones, with 65% to 75% occurring only once. The ends lost 4 bases at V and 2 bases at J; junction bases unmatched: 5. The CDR3 is made up of 15 amino acids. Germline assignment: CDR1 MNHEY and CDR2 SMNVEV (reference sequence). About this clone: Its antigen is as yet unknown.

Cell sorting was applied to PBMCs, and CD4+ and CD8+ T cells were collected. This clonotype was obtained from a human donor with alopecia areata. The V gene is TRBV27, the J gene TRBJ2-1; 7 positions match TRBD1. Specimen: CD8+ T cells sorted from blood, collected at week 0. The DNA for the CDR3 is TGTGCCAGCAGTTCAGGGGGTTCGGCCTACAATGAGCAGTTCTTC. This codes for CASSSGGSAYNEQFF.